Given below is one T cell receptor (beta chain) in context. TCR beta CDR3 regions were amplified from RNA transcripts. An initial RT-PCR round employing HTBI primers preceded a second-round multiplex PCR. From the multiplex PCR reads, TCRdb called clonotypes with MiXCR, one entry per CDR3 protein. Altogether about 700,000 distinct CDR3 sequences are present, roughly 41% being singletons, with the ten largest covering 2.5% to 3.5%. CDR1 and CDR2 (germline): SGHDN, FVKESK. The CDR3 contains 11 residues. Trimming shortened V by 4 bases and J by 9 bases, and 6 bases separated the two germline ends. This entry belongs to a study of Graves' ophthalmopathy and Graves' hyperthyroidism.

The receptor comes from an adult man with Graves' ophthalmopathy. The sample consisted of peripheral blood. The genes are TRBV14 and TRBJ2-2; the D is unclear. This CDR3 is CASSRVRELFF. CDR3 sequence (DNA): TGTGCCAGCAGCCGGGTCAGGGAGCTGTTTTTT.